The rows below give T cell receptor beta chains drawn from one sample of a study of blood T cell repertoires in COVID-19. Profiling relied on immunoSEQ multiplex PCR, and the TCRdb table lists in-frame clones only, not all of them. Among roughly 150,000 clones, over 85% were seen once, and the ten largest hold 15% to 20%. What was sequenced was peripheral blood. The receptors were sampled from a man aged 55 to 70 with active or convalescent COVID-19. Both conserved end residues are part of each CDR3. Fields, in order: V gene, D gene, clone size, J gene, CDR3 protein, CDR3 DNA. A D gene is named only where the DNA matches it firmly. Clone size is given for some rows only: seen once, a few or many times, or a class if the clone is expanded.

TRBV27,TRBD1,-,TRBJ1-2,CASSTSGTGNYGYTF,TGTGCCAGCAGTACATCCGGGACAGGGAACTATGGCTACACCTTC
TRBV19,-,once,TRBJ1-2,CASNPTGTSTFHTF,TGTGCCAGTAACCCAACCGGGACATCCACGTTCCACACCTTC
TRBV27,-,-,TRBJ1-6,CASSPTYNSPLHF,TGTGCCAGCAGTCCCACATATAATTCACCCCTCCACTTT
TRBV2,-,-,TRBJ1-5,CASSVQGEVQPQHF,TGTGCCAGCAGTGTCCAGGGTGAAGTTCAGCCCCAGCATTTT
TRBV9,-,-,TRBJ1-1,CASSVVGDTEAFF,TGTGCCAGCAGCGTAGTAGGGGACACTGAAGCTTTCTTT
TRBV9,TRBD2,-,TRBJ2-1,CASSVAASGRSFEQFF,TGTGCCAGCAGCGTAGCGGCTAGCGGGAGGTCGTTTGAGCAGTTCTTC
TRBV21-1,-,once,TRBJ2-3,CASSKINPRGGSGRARTSTDTQYF,TGTGCCAGCAGCAAAATTAATCCTCGTGGTGGTAGCGGGAGGGCTCGAACTAGCACAGATACGCAGTATTTT
TRBV7-9,TRBD1,-,TRBJ1-2,CASSLQGGREGYTF,TGTGCCAGCAGCTTACAAGGGGGCCGGGAAGGCTACACCTTC
TRBV6-2/TRBV6-3,TRBD1,few,TRBJ1-5,CASSYNPGQGDNQPQHF,TGTGCCAGCAGTTATAATCCGGGACAGGGGGACAATCAGCCCCAGCATTTT
TRBV14,TRBD1,-,TRBJ2-7,CASSQVGTGEYF,TGTGCCAGCAGCCAAGTCGGGACAGGGGAGTACTTC
TRBV15,-,-,TRBJ1-2,CATSSRGGARYGYTF,TGTGCCACCAGCAGTCGGGGGGGGGCGAGATATGGCTACACCTTC
TRBV6-5,-,-,TRBJ1-5,CASSSVLGNQPQHF,TGTGCCAGCAGTTCGGTCTTGGGCAATCAGCCCCAGCATTTT
TRBV20-1,-,-,TRBJ1-1,CSASDPGASRVTEAFF,TGCAGTGCTAGTGATCCAGGGGCAAGTAGAGTAACTGAAGCTTTCTTT
TRBV3-1/TRBV3-2,-,once,TRBJ2-2,CASSRAVPTGELFF,TGTGCCAGCAGCCGGGCTGTACCAACCGGGGAGCTGTTTTTT
TRBV5-4,TRBD2,-,TRBJ2-5,CASSLEGLAGGRTQYF,TGTGCCAGCAGCTTAGAAGGACTAGCGGGAGGGAGGACCCAGTACTTC
TRBV6-6,TRBD1,-,TRBJ1-4,CASREQGASNEKLFF,TGTGCCAGCAGGGAACAGGGGGCTTCTAATGAAAAACTGTTTTTT
TRBV7-7,TRBD1,-,TRBJ2-1,CASSMTGASYNEQFF,TGTGCCAGCAGCATGACAGGGGCCTCATACAATGAGCAGTTCTTC
TRBV5-4,TRBD2,-,TRBJ2-3,CASSFSGRAADTQYF,TGTGCCAGCAGCTTCTCCGGGAGGGCCGCAGATACGCAGTATTTT
TRBV7-9,TRBD1,-,TRBJ1-6,CASSPGQGLLYNSPLHF,TGTGCCAGCAGTCCCGGACAGGGACTTCTCTATAATTCACCCCTCCACTTT
TRBV12-3/TRBV12-4,-,-,TRBJ2-3,CASSLMRAQYF,TGTGCCAGCAGTCTAATGCGGGCGCAGTATTTT
TRBV6-5,TRBD1,-,TRBJ2-2,CASSRDRGSGELFF,TGTGCCAGCAGTCGAGACAGGGGGTCCGGGGAGCTGTTTTTT
TRBV6-6,-,once,TRBJ2-3,CASSFWTSTDTQYF,TGTGCCAGCAGTTTCTGGACTAGCACAGATACGCAGTATTTT
TRBV5-1,-,-,TRBJ2-6,CASSLGVSSGANVLTF,TGCGCCAGCAGCCTAGGTGTCAGCTCTGGGGCCAACGTCCTGACTTTC
TRBV18,-,-,TRBJ1-2,CASSPGAQDYGYTF,TGTGCCAGCTCACCTGGGGCACAGGACTATGGCTACACCTTC
TRBV7-6,TRBD1,-,TRBJ1-2,CASSLGAGGFNYGYTF,TGTGCCAGCAGCTTAGGTGCAGGGGGATTCAACTATGGCTACACCTTC
TRBV12-3/TRBV12-4,-,-,TRBJ1-2,CASSLQTEGYTF,TGTGCCAGCAGTTTGCAAACGGAGGGCTACACCTTC
TRBV6-1,-,-,TRBJ1-2,CASSEAPAAFLGYTF,TGTGCCAGCAGTGAAGCCCCGGCGGCGTTCCTTGGCTACACCTTC
TRBV29-1,-,-,TRBJ2-7,CSVGGHFTYEQYF,TGCAGCGTCGGTGGGCACTTCACCTACGAGCAGTACTTC
TRBV5-5,TRBD2,once,TRBJ2-5,CASSLARTPGLAGETQYF,TGTGCCAGCAGCTTGGCCCGCACTCCGGGACTAGCAGGGGAGACCCAGTACTTC
TRBV2,TRBD2,once,TRBJ2-1,CASNQSGSGGQKAYEQFF,TGTGCCAGCAATCAGTCGGGGAGCGGGGGTCAGAAGGCTTATGAGCAGTTCTTC
TRBV19,TRBD1,-,TRBJ1-1,CASSSVQGFTEAFF,TGTGCCAGTAGTAGTGTACAGGGGTTCACTGAAGCTTTCTTT
TRBV6-5,TRBD1,-,TRBJ1-1,CASSSTGGTEAFF,TGTGCCAGCAGTTCGACAGGGGGCACTGAAGCTTTCTTT
TRBV7-9,-,-,TRBJ1-2,CASSLGAGYGYTF,TGTGCCAGCAGCTTGGGCGCGGGTTATGGCTACACCTTC
TRBV29-1,TRBD2,-,TRBJ2-5,CSGRLAGVSETQYF,TGCAGCGGCCGACTAGCGGGAGTGTCAGAGACCCAGTACTTC
TRBV5-1,TRBD1,-,TRBJ2-7,CASSRAGGDYEQYF,TGCGCCAGCAGTAGGGCAGGGGGTGACTACGAGCAGTACTTC
TRBV30,-,-,TRBJ1-2,CAWSGRGADGYTF,TGTGCCTGGAGCGGGCGGGGGGCGGATGGCTACACCTTC
TRBV7-8,TRBD1,-,TRBJ1-6,CASSSSGQLYYNSPLHF,TGTGCCAGCAGCTCGTCGGGACAGCTTTATTATAATTCACCCCTCCACTTT
TRBV10-3,-,few,TRBJ1-2,CAIRDRPSGYTF,TGTGCCATCAGAGACAGGCCAAGTGGCTACACCTTC
TRBV11-3,-,-,TRBJ2-7,CASRSPSEYEQYF,TGTGCCAGCAGATCCCCTAGCGAGTACGAGCAGTACTTC
TRBV5-1,TRBD2,-,TRBJ2-7,CASSLGTSGSYEQYF,TGCGCCAGCAGCTTAGGGACTAGCGGGAGTTACGAGCAGTACTTC
TRBV27,TRBD2,-,TRBJ2-7,CASSYGTSGPYEQYF,TGTGCCAGCAGTTACGGGACTAGCGGACCCTACGAGCAGTACTTC
TRBV21-1,-,few,TRBJ2-7,CASSKDRGYEQYF,TGTGCCAGCAGCAAAGACAGGGGCTACGAGCAGTACTTC